This TCR beta chain was observed in a study of T cell repertoires in cytomegalovirus infection. Broader study findings: Carriers of CMV and the relevant HLA type were discriminated by public TCR beta frequency.

MiXCR, run by TCRdb on the reads, gives a single entry per CDR3 protein. The table has hundreds of thousands of distinct CDR3 sequences, approximately 31% seen once. This clonotype has more than one count but fewer than ten. Its antigen is still unknown. The clonotype was recovered from a human donor in good health (CMV status not recorded). Some clones in this sample may be carry-over from other donors' samples. The specimen was cultured CD8+ T cells from PBMCs, collected from culture after CMV antigen stimulation.

CDR3 residues: CSARDLWSSYNEQFF. The DNA for the CDR3 is TGCAGTGCTAGAGATCTTTGGAGCTCCTACAATGAGCAGTTCTTC. The V and J genes are TRBV20-1 and TRBJ2-1, with D unresolved. With 0 bases removed from V and 0 bases from J, the gap between germline ends came to 9 bases. This CDR3 region has 15 residues. The germline CDR1 and CDR2 sequences are DFQATT and SNEGSKA (reference sequence).